This TCR beta chain was identified in a study of blood T cell repertoires in COVID-19. Study details: Both acute and convalescent COVID-19 samples were obtained from the United States, Italy and Spain. The analysed material was cDNA or gDNA that came from T cells, B-cell-depleted T cells, or PBMCs.

This CDR3 has 14 amino acids. V was clipped by 0 bases and J by 6 bases, with 10 bases between them. Germline V gene data show CDR1 as SGDLS and CDR2 as YYNGEE. In its sample, this clone was seen once. Authors' analysis steps: Reference gene primers were amplified, and this amplification served to estimate nucleated cell counts. The assay was immunoSEQ multiplex PCR, and TCRdb's table has in-frame clones only and misses some. V, J and clone size derive from that table, while D and trimming were established from the DNA sequence. The sample includes approximately 120,000 clones, under 85% of them seen just once.

The receptor was isolated from a man in his sixties with acute or convalescent COVID-19. This chain uses TRBV9 with TRBJ2-1; no definite D call. The sample consisted of peripheral blood. This CDR3 is CASSVAPLRNEQFF. CDR3 coding DNA: TGTGCCAGCAGCGTAGCCCCACTGCGCAATGAGCAGTTCTTC.